The T cell receptor beta chain described here comes from a study of blood T cell repertoires in COVID-19. The overall study: Sources were T cells, B-cell-depleted T cells, or PBMCs; the material itself was cDNA or gDNA.

Patients from Seattle were sampled longitudinally, starting during active infection. Authors' data handling: Estimation of nucleated cell counts was performed using reference gene primer amplification. Method: immunoSEQ multiplex PCR; TCRdb's copy keeps in-frame clones and lacks some. V and J calls plus clone size are reproduced from that table; the DNA served to infer D and trimming. The sample includes tens of thousands of clones, 81% of them seen just once. The TCR was taken from a woman of 80 years or more with COVID-19, enrolled during active disease. Material for sequencing was peripheral blood.

The CDR3 region has the DNA TGTGCCAGCAGGATGGACAGGGCTCTTAGCTATGGCTACACCTTC. Translated: CASRMDRALSYGYTF. The V call is TRBV25-1, the J call TRBJ1-2, with 8 bases fitting TRBD1. Germline CDR1 MGHDK, CDR2 SYGVNS. The V segment lost 6 bases and the J segment 4 bases; nucleotides outside the gene matches: 10. This CDR3 has 15 amino acids.